The source of this T cell receptor beta chain is a study of cytomegalovirus exposure and HLA in healthy donors. Study background: In a later analysis, it was reported that the 110 or so validation repertoires had been produced on the same platform as the 670 or so repertoires belonging to the first cohort.

This CDR3 has 15 amino acids. Between the trimmed V and J ends, which lost 3 bases and 2 bases, there was a span of 12 bases. Per germline, CDR1 MNHEY and CDR2 SMNVEV (reference sequence). TCRdb keeps only in-frame clones here, not all; method: immunoSEQ multiplex PCR. This table holds about 180,000 clones, 85% found once. While the first cohort had 600 to 800 subjects, the donors belonged to the separate validation cohort of 100 to 150 subjects. Study outcomes and limitations: It was reported that the classifier diagnosed cytomegalovirus status with high specificity and sensitivity in both the original and validation cohorts.

Comments on this clone: Its antigen is not known.

The TCR comes from a man between 18 and 29 years old in good health and CMV-seropositive. The sequenced sample was PBMCs. V gene TRBV27 combines with J gene TRBJ2-3, with D perhaps matching TRBD2 (5 bases). The CDR3 is CASSFLAAHTDTQYF. For the CDR3, the DNA is TGTGCCAGCAGTTTCCTAGCAGCACACACAGATACGCAGTATTTT.